The sequence of this TCR beta chain was determined in a study of blood T cell repertoires in COVID-19. Looking at the study overall: In each case, the material was cDNA or gDNA derived from T cells, B-cell-depleted T cells, or PBMCs.

Data came from immunoSEQ multiplex PCR; TCRdb stores just in-frame clones and leaves some out. The sample carries a few hundred thousand clones, about 88% recorded once. The sample holds a few counts of this clone. The sample taken for sequencing was peripheral blood. This TCR was sampled from a woman in her 70s with active or convalescent COVID-19.

The CDR3 coding sequence is TGTGCCACCCGAGGAAGGGACCTAGCGGCCCTGGATGAGCAGTTCTTC. The encoded protein is CATRGRDLAALDEQFF. The J gene is TRBJ2-1, the V gene TRBV2; TRBD2 agrees at 7 bases. V was clipped by 10 bases and J by 8 bases; unmatched bases: 20. Germline V gives CDR1 SNHLY, CDR2 FYNNEI. There are 16 residues in the CDR3.